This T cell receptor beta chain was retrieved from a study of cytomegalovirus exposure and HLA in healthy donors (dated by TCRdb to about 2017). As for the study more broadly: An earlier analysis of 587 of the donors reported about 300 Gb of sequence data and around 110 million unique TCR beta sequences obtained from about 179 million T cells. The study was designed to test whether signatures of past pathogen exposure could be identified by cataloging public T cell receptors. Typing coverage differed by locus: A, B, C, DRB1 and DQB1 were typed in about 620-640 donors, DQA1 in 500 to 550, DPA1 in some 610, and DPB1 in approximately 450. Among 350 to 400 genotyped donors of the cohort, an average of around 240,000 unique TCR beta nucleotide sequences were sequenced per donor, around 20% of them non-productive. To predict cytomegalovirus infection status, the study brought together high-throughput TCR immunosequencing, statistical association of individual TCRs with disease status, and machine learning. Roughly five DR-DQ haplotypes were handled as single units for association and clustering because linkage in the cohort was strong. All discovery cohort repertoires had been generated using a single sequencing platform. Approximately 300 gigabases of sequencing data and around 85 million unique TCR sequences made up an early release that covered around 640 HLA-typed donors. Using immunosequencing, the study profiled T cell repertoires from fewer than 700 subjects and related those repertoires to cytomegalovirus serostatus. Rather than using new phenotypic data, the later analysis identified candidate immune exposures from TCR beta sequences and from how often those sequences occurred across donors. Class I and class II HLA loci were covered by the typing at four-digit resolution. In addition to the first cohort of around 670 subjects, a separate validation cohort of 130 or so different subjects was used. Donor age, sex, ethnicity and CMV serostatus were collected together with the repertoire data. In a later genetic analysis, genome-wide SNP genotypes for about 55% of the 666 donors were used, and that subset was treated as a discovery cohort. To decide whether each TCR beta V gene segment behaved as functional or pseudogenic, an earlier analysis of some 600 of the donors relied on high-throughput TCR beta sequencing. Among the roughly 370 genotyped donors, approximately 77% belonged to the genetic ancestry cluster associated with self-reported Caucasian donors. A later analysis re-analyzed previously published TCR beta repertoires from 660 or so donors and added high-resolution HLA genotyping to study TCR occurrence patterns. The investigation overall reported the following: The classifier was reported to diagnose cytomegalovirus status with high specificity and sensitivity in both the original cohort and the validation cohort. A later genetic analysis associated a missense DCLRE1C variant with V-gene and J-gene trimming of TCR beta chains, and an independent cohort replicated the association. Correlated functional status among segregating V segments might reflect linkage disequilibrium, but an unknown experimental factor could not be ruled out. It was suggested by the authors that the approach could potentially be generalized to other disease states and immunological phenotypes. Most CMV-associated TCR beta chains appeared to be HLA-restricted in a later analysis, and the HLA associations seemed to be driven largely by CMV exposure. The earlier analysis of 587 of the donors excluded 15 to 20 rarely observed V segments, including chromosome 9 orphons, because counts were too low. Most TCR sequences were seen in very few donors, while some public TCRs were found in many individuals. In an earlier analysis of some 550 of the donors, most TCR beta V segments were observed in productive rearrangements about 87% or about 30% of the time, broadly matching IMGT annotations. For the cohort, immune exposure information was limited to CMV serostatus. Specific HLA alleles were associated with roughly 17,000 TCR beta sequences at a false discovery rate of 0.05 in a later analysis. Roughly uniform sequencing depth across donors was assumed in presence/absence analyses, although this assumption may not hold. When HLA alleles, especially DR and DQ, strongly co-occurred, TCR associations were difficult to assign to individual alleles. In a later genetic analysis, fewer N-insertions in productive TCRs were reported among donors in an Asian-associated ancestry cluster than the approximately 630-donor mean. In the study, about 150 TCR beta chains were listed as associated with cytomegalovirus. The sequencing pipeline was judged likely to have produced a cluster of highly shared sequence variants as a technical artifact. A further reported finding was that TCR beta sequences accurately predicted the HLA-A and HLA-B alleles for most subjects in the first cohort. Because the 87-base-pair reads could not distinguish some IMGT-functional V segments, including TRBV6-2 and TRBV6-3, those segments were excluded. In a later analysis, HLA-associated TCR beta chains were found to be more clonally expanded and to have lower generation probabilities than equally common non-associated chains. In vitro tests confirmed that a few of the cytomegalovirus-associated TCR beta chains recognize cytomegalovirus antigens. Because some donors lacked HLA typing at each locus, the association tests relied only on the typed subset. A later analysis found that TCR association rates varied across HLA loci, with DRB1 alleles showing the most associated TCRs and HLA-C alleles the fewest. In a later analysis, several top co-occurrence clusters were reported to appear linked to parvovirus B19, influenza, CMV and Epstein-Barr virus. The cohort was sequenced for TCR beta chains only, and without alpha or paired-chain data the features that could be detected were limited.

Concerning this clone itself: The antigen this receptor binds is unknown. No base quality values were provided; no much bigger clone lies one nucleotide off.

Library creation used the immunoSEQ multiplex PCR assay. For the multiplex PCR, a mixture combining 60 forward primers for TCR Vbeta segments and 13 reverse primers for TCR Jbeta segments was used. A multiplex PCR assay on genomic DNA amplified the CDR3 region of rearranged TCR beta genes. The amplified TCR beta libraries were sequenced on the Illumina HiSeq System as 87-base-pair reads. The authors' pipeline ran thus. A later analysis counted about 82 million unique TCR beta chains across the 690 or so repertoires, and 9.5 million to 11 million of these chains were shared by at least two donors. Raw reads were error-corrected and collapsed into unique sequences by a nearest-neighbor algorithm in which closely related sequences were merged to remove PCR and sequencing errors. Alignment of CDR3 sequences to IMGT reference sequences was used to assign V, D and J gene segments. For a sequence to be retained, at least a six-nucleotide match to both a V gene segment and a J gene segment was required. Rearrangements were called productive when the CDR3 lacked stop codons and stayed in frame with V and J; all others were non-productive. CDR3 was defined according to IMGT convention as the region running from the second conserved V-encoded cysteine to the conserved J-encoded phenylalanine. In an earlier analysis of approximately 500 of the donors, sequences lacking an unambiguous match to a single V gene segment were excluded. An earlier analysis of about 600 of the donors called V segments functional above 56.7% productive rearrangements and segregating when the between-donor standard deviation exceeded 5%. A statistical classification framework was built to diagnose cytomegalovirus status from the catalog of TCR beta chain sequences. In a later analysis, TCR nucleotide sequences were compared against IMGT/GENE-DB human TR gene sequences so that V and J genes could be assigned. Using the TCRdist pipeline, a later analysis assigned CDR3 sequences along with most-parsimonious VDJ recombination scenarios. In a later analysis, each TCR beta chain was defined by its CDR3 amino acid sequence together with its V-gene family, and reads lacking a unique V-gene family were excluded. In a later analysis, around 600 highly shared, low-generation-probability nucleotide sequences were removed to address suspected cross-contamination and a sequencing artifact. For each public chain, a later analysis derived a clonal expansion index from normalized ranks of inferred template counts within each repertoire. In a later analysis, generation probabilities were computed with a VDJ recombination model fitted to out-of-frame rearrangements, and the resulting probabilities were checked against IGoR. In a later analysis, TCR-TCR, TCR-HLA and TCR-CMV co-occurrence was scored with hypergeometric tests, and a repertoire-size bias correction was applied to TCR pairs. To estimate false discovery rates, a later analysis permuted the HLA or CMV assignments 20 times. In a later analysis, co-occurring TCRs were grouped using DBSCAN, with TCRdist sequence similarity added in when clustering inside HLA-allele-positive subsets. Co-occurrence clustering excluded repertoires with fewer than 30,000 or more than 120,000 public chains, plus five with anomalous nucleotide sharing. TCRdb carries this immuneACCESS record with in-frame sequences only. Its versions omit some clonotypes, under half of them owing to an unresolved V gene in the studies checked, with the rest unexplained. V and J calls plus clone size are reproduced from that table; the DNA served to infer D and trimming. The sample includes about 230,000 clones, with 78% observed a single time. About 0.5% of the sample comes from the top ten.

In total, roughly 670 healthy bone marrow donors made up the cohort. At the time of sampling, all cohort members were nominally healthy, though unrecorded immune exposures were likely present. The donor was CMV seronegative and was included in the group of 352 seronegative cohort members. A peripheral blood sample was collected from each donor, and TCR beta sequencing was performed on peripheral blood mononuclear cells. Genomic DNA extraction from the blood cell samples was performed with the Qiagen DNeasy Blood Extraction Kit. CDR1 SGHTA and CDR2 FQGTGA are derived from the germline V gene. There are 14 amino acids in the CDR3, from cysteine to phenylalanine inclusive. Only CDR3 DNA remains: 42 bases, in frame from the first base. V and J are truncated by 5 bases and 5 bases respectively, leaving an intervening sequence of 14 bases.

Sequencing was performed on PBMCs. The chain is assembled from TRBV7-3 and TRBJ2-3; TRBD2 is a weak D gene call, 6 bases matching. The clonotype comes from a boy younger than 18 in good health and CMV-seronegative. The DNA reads TGTGCCAGCAGCCCTTCTCAAGCGGGAGATACGCAGTATTTT. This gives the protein CASSPSQAGDTQYF. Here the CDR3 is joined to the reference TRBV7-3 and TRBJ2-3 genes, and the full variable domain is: GAGVSQTPSNKVTEKGKYVELRCDPISGHTALYWYRQSLGQGPEFLIYFQGTGAADDSGLPNDRFFAVRPEGSVSTLKIQRTERGDSAVYLCASSPSQAGDTQYFGPGTRLTVL.